This TCR beta chain was sequenced for a study of cytomegalovirus exposure and HLA in healthy donors. At the level of the study: In an earlier analysis, approximately 120 million unique TCR beta sequences were found from about 190 million T cells.

CDR3 length: 14 amino acids. Germline assignment: CDR1 SGHRS and CDR2 YFSETQ. V was trimmed by 7 bases and J by 3 bases, leaving 14 bases between them. About this clone itself: Antigen unknown.

Study-wide findings and caveats: Reports credit the classifier with highly specific, highly sensitive diagnosis of cytomegalovirus status.

PCR amplification relied on 60 Vbeta primers (plus 13 Jbeta primers). In the original workflow: Later, an analysis found about 83 million unique TCR beta chains, and 8.5 million to 12 million of these were shared. The table came from immunoSEQ multiplex PCR; TCRdb's copy has only in-frame clones and leaves some out. V, J and clone size are taken as reported in that table, and D and trimming were inferred from the DNA itself. The sample lists under 200,000 clones; about 80% were seen once. The rearrangement uses TRBV5-1 and TRBJ1-3; D perhaps matches TRBD1 (6 bases). The sequenced material came from PBMCs. The TCR originated in a man aged 45-60 years in good health and CMV-seropositive. The CDR3 sequence is CASCRGDSGNTIYF. In DNA, the CDR3 is TGCGCCAGCTGCAGGGGAGATAGTGGAAACACCATATATTTT.